The 12 T cell receptor beta chains given below trace back to one sample, sequenced in a study of Graves' ophthalmopathy and Graves' hyperthyroidism. RNA transcripts were the template, and TCR beta CDR3 regions were amplified from them. RT-PCR was first run with HTBI primers, then multiplex PCR in a second round. TCRdb re-analysed the multiplex PCR reads in MiXCR, keeping a single row per CDR3 protein. The sample records hundreds of thousands of distinct CDR3 sequences, around a fifth being singletons. Sample: peripheral blood. These receptors all stem from a woman aged 18-29 years with stable Graves' hyperthyroidism. Some clones in this sample may be carry-over from other donors' samples.

The CDR3 protein is CASKVGTQGTYGYTF. The CDR3 region has the DNA TGTGCCAGCAAGGTCGGGACTCAGGGAACGTATGGCTACACCTTC. The chain is built from TRBV2 and TRBJ1-2, with TRBD1 as a possible D gene (5 bases). This CDR3 has 15 residues. The germline gives CDR1 SNHLY, CDR2 FYNNEI. Trimming took 7 bases from V and 5 from J, leaving 20 bases between them.

This clonotype was found many times. The gene calls are TRBV27 and TRBJ2-4, with TRBD2 matching over 12 bases. The CDR3 loop spans 16 amino acids. CDR1 and CDR2 from the germline V gene are MNHEY and SMNVEV (reference sequence). V shed 5 bases and J 3 bases; nucleotides not matched to a gene: 5. The DNA for the CDR3 is TGTGCCAGCAGTCCACGGACTAGCGGGAACAAAAACATTCAGTACTTC. The encoded protein is CASSPRTSGNKNIQYF.

This clonotype appeared many times. The rearrangement uses TRBV27 and TRBJ2-6, with D hard to call. Trimming took off 1 base at V and 0 bases at J, with 4 bases between the two ends. CDR1 is MNHEY, CDR2 SMNVEV, per germline (reference sequence). The CDR3 extends over 15 amino acids. The CDR3 DNA follows: TGTGCCAGCAGTTTATTTGACTCTGGGGCCAACGTCCTGACTTTC. This translates into CASSLFDSGANVLTF.

This clonotype has only a few counts. The V call is TRBV6-1, the J call TRBJ2-7, with a possible D match to TRBD1 (5 bases). The germline CDR1 and CDR2 sequences are MNHNS and SASEGT. The CDR3 consists of 13 residues. V lost 8 bases to trimming and J lost 4 bases, with 15 bases between them. The CDR3 spells CASVSGYTYEQYF. DNA of the CDR3: TGTGCCAGCGTCTCAGGGTACACATACGAGCAGTACTTC.

The table lists this clonotype with a few counts. V is TRBV6-1 and J is TRBJ1-1; D is unresolved. Germline CDR1 is MNHNS and CDR2 is SASEGT. CDR3 length: 13 residues. With 3 bases removed from V and 7 bases from J, the gap between germline ends came to 12 bases. CDR3 residues: CASSDGDRVEAFF. The CDR3 nucleotides are TGTGCCAGCAGTGACGGGGATAGGGTTGAAGCTTTCTTT.

This clonotype was recorded many times. This chain links TRBV6-2 or TRBV6-3 with TRBJ2-2; 7 positions match TRBD2. V shed 4 bases and J 0 bases; nucleotides not matched to a gene: 8. The CDR3 is made up of 17 amino acids. Per the germline V gene, CDR1 is MNHEY and CDR2 is SVGEGT. CDR3 bases: TGTGCCAGCAGTTGCATTTCCGGACTAGCGAACACCGGGGAGCTGTTTTTT. This codes for CASSCISGLANTGELFF.

At least ten counts were recorded for this clonotype. The chain carries TRBV6-1 and TRBJ1-6; no clear D. Trimming removed 6 bases from V and 7 bases from J, with 10 bases in between. Germline V gene lookup returns CDR1 MNHNS and CDR2 SASEGT. The CDR3 contains 13 residues. The chain's CDR3 is CASRRTRNSPLHF. The CDR3 nucleotides are TGTGCCAGCAGGAGGACGCGGAATTCACCCCTCCACTTT.

This clonotype has ten or more counts. The V call is TRBV12-3 or TRBV12-4, the J call TRBJ2-7; TRBD1 agrees at 7 bases. J gave up 5 bases and V 6 bases, and 10 bases lay outside the gene matches. This CDR3 contains 14 residues. CDR3 sequence (DNA): TGTGCCAGCAGCACTGGGGGACAGACTCACGAGCAGTACTTC. It codes for CASSTGGQTHEQYF.

This clonotype occurred many times. The chain combines TRBV25-1 with TRBJ2-7, with 10 bases fitting TRBD2. CDR1 MGHDK and CDR2 SYGVNS come from the germline V gene. The CDR3 is 15 residues long. The V gene end was trimmed by 3 bases and the J gene end by 4 bases; junction bases not matched to a gene: 6. The chain's CDR3 is CASSEPGLASYEQYF. The CDR3 DNA reads TGTGCCAGCAGTGAGCCGGGACTAGCGTCGTACGAGCAGTACTTC.

This clonotype was counted ten times or more. V and J are TRBV12-3 or TRBV12-4 and TRBJ1-1, with 8 bases matching TRBD1. CDR3 length: 13 residues. V shed 5 bases and J 6 bases; nucleotides not matched to a gene: 5. The CDR3: CASSPQTGAEAFF. CDR3 DNA sequence: TGTGCCAGCAGTCCCCAGACAGGGGCTGAAGCTTTCTTT.

In its sample, this clonotype was seen many times. This chain uses TRBV6-1 with TRBJ1-1, with a weak D call TRBD1 (5 bases). V was pared by 7 bases and J by 0 bases, with 18 bases between. This CDR3 contains 16 residues. The germline CDR1 and CDR2 sequences are MNHNS and SASEGT. In DNA, the CDR3 is TGTGCCAGCAAGAGCAGGGCTGGTGTGATGAACACTGAAGCTTTCTTT. Translation gives CASKSRAGVMNTEAFF.

The chain employs TRBV20-1 and TRBJ2-7, with D possibly TRBD1 on 6 matching bases. Germline values: CDR1 DFQATT, CDR2 SNEGSKA (reference sequence). CDR3 length equals 13 residues. V lost 3 bases and J lost 4, with 13 bases in between. In DNA form, the CDR3 reads TGCAGTGCTAGTAAGGACAGTATTTACGAGCAGTACTTC. Translation: CSASKDSIYEQYF.